In its sample, the clone carrying this T cell receptor (beta chain) was seen a few times. The data were taken from a study of T-cell reconstitution after alpha-beta-depleted transplantation in children. V lost 0 bases to trimming and J lost 6 bases, with 11 bases between them. Per the germline V gene, CDR1 is SGHRS and CDR2 is YFSETQ. The length of the CDR3 is 14 residues. Unique molecular identifiers were incorporated into the prepared TCRbeta library. TCRdb re-derived calls from the PCR reads in MiXCR, one entry per CDR3 protein. The sample carries approximately 400,000 distinct CDR3 sequences, roughly a tenth recorded once.

This sequence was found in a human donor who donated a stem cell graft to a child with acute myeloid leukemia. Specimen: PBMCs from the stem cell graft donor, collected from the stem cell graft. The J gene is TRBJ2-3, the V gene TRBV5-1, with D hard to call. In DNA, the CDR3 is TGCGCCAGCAGCTTGGGGGTTAGCTCGGATACGCAGTATTTT. This sequence encodes CASSLGVSSDTQYF.